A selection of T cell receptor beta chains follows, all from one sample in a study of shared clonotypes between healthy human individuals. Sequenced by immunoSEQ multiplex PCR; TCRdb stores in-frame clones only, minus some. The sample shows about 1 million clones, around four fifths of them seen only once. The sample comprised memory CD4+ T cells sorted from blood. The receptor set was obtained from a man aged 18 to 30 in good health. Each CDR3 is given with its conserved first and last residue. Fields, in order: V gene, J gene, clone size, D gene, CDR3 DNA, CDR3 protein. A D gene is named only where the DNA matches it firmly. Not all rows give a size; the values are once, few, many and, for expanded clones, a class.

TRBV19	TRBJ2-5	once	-	TGTGCCAGTAGCCCTCCGGACCTCGACCGGGAGACCCAGTACTTC	CASSPPDLDRETQYF
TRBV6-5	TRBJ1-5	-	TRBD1	TGTGCCAGCAGTCCTTACCGGGACAGGAATCAGCCCCAGCATTTT	CASSPYRDRNQPQHF
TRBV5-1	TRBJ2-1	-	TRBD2	TGCGCCAGCAGCTTGGTATTGGCGGGAGGTTACAATGAGCAGTTCTTC	CASSLVLAGGYNEQFF
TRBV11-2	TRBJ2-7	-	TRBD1	TGTGCCAGCAGCTTCCCCAGGACAGGGGCGTTGTACGAGCAGTACTTC	CASSFPRTGALYEQYF
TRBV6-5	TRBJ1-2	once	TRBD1	TGTGCCAGCAGGACGGGACAGCGAACGGGTGGCTACACCTTC	CASRTGQRTGGYTF
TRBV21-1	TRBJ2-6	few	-	TGTGCCAGCAGCAAAGCGGAATCTGGGGCCAACGTCCTGACTTTC	CASSKAESGANVLTF
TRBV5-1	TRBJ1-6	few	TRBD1	TGCGCCAGCAGCTCCCGGACAGGGAAAGGTTCACCCCTCCACTTT	CASSSRTGKGSPLHF
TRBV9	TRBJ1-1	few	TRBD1	TGTGCCAGCAGCGTAAGGGACAGACATCCGAACACTGAAGCTTTCTTT	CASSVRDRHPNTEAFF
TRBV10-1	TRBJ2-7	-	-	TGCGCCAGCAGTGAGACGTGGGGTGGAGAGCAGTACTTC	CASSETWGGEQYF
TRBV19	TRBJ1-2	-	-	TGTGCCAGTAGTATTCTGGCAGGGGAGAACTATGGCTACACCTTC	CASSILAGENYGYTF
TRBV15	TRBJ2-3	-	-	TGTGCCACCAGCAGAGATCTGAAAGATACGCAGTATTTT	CATSRDLKDTQYF
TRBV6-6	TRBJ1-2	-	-	TGTGCCAGCGCCTCAGGGTCTGGCTACACCTTC	CASASGSGYTF
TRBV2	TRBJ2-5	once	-	TGTGCCAGCAGTGCGGAGAGGTACCAAGAGACCCAGTACTTC	CASSAERYQETQYF
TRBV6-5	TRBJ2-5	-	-	TGTGCCAGCAACCAGGGTAGGGGGTTGAGTGAGACCCAGTACTTC	CASNQGRGLSETQYF
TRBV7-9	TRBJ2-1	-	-	TGTGCCAGCAGCTTAATGGGACCGGGCTTGTTCTTC	CASSLMGPGLFF
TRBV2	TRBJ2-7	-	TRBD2	TGTGCCAGCAGTGGGGGGGTCCAGCGGGACTCCTACGAGCAGTACTTC	CASSGGVQRDSYEQYF
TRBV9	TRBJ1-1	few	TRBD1	TGTGCCAGCAGCCCAGGACAGGGGAGGTTGAACGCTGAAGCTTTCTTT	CASSPGQGRLNAEAFF
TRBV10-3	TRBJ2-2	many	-	TGTGCAATCAGTACCATGAACACCGGGGAGCTGTTTTTT	CAISTMNTGELFF
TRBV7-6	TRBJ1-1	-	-	TGTGCCAGCAGCCGATTGGACGGGAACACTGAAGCTTTCTTT	CASSRLDGNTEAFF
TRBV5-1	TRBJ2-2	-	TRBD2	TGCGCCAGCAGCTTGGGACTAGCGGGGTACGCGAACACCGGGGAGCTGTTTTTT	CASSLGLAGYANTGELFF
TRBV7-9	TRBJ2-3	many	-	TGTGCCAGCAGCCCCTCTACTCGCACAGATACGCAGTATTTT	CASSPSTRTDTQYF
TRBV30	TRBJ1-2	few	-	TGTGCCTGGAAGGACTGGGGCCCGTATGGCTACACCTTC	CAWKDWGPYGYTF
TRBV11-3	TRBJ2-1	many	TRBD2	TGTGCCAGCAGCTTAACTAGCGGGGCCTTCAATGAGCAGTTCTTC	CASSLTSGAFNEQFF
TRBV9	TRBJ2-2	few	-	TGTGCCAGCAGCGTAGTAGGGGACGCCGGGGAGCTGTTTTTT	CASSVVGDAGELFF
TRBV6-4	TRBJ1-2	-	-	TGTGCCAGCAGTGACCCCGGGGCTACATATGGCTACACCTTC	CASSDPGATYGYTF
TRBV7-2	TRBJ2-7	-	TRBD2	TGTGCCAGCAGCTTACTAGCGGGAGTACCCCGCTACGAGCAGTACTTC	CASSLLAGVPRYEQYF
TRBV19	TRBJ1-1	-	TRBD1	TGTGCCAGTAGTAGACAGGGAAACACTGAAGCTTTCTTT	CASSRQGNTEAFF
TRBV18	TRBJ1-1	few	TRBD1	TGTGCCAGCTCACCACGACAGGGACCGAACACTGAAGCTTTCTTT	CASSPRQGPNTEAFF
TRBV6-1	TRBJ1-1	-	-	TGTGCCAGCAGTGAAGCCCTTGGGGGAAACACTGAAGCTTTCTTT	CASSEALGGNTEAFF
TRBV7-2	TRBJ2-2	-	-	TGTGCCAGCAGCTCTCGGACGATACCGACCGGGGAGCTGTTTTTT	CASSSRTIPTGELFF
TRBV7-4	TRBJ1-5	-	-	TGTGCCAGCAGCTTAGCGCTTACGTGTCAGCCCCAGCATTTT	CASSLALTCQPQHF
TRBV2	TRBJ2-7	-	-	TGTGCCAGCATACAAGAACAGGGCTCCTACGAGCAGTACTTC	CASIQEQGSYEQYF
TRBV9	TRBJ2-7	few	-	TGTGCCAGCAGCGTTTCCCCGTACTACGAGCAGTACTTC	CASSVSPYYEQYF
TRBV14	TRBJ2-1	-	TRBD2	TGTGCCAGCAGCCCTCCGCTAGCGGGATATTACAATGAGCAGTTCTTC	CASSPPLAGYYNEQFF
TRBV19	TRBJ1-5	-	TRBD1	TGTGCCAGTAGTAGGGGACAGGGGAGCAATCAGCCCCAGCATTTT	CASSRGQGSNQPQHF
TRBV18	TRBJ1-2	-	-	TGTGCCAGCTCCCCCCTCGAGGCCAACTATGGCTACACCTTC	CASSPLEANYGYTF
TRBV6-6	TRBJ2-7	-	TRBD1	TGTGCCAGCAGCGACATAGACAGGGGGCCCTCCTACGAGCAGTACTTC	CASSDIDRGPSYEQYF
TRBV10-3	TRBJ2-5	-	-	TGTGCCATCAGTGAGTCAAGTCAGGGTAAAGAGACCCAGTACTTC	CAISESSQGKETQYF
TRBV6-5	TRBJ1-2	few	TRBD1	TGTGCCAGCAGCCTCCGGGACAGGGCTGGCTACACCTTC	CASSLRDRAGYTF
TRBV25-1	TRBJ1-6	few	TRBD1	TGTGCCAGCAGTGGACAGGGGAATTCACCCCTCCACTTT	CASSGQGNSPLHF
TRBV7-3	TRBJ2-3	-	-	TGTGCCAGCCAGGGACTTCGCACAGATACGCAGTATTTT	CASQGLRTDTQYF
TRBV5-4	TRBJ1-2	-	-	TGTGCCAGCAGCTCTCCCTGGGGGTCGGATGGCTACACCTTC	CASSSPWGSDGYTF
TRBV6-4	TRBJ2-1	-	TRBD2	TGTGCCAGCAGTGACTCGGTAGCGGGACCTAATGAGCAGTTCTTC	CASSDSVAGPNEQFF
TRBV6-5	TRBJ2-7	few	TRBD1	TGTGCCAGCATCGGACAGGACTACGAGCAGTACTTC	CASIGQDYEQYF
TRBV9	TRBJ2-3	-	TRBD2	TGTGCCAGCAGCCCATTAGCGGGAGAGGGTACAGATACGCAGTATTTT	CASSPLAGEGTDTQYF
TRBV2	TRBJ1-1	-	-	TGTGCCAGCGGCACAACTGCTCACCTTGAAGCTTTCTTT	CASGTTAHLEAFF
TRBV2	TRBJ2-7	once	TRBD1	TGTGCCAGCAGTGAAGAGAGGACAGGCCGCTACGAGCAGTACTTC	CASSEERTGRYEQYF
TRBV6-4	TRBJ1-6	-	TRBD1	TGTGCCAGCAGCAGACAGGGCGGCGATAATTCACCCCTCCACTTT	CASSRQGGDNSPLHF
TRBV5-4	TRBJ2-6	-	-	TGTGCCAGCAGCGACGACTCTGGGGCCAACGTCCTGACTTTC	CASSDDSGANVLTF
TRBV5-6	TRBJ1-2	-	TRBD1	TGTGCCAGCAGCCCCCCAGCCGGGACAGGAATTAGAAGCGGCTACACCTTC	CASSPPAGTGIRSGYTF